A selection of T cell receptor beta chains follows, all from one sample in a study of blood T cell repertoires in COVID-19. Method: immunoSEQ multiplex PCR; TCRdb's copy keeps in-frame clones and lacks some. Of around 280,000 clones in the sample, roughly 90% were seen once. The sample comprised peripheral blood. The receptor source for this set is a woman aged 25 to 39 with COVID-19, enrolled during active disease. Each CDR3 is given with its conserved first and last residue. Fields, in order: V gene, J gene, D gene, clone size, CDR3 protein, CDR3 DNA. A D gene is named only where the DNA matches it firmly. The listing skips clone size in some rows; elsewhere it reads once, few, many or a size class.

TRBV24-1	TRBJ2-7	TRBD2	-	CATSGASGALEQYF	TGTGCCACCAGTGGGGCTAGCGGAGCCCTGGAGCAGTACTTC
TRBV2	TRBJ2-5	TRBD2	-	CASSEVVAGAPGGETQYF	TGTGCCAGCAGTGAAGTAGTAGCGGGAGCCCCCGGGGGGGAGACCCAGTACTTC
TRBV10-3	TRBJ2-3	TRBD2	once	CAISESGLAGAGDTQYF	TGTGCCATCAGTGAGTCCGGTCTAGCGGGAGCTGGAGATACGCAGTATTTT
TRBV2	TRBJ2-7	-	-	CASSYTSRPTYEQYF	TGTGCCAGCAGTTATACTAGCAGACCGACCTACGAGCAGTACTTC
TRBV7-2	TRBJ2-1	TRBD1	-	CASSLVGQVLNEQFF	TGTGCCAGCAGCTTAGTGGGACAGGTACTCAATGAGCAGTTCTTC
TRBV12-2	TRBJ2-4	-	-	CASRLTGLAGLLAKNIQYF	TGTGCAAGTCGCTTAACTGGACTAGCGGGGTTACTAGCCAAAAACATTCAGTACTTC
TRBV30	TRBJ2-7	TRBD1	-	CAWSVGQGAYEQYF	TGTGCCTGGAGTGTAGGACAGGGGGCTTACGAGCAGTACTTC
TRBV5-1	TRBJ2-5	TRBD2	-	CASSFTSGSVRETQYF	TGCGCCAGCAGCTTCACTAGCGGGAGTGTGCGGGAGACCCAGTACTTC
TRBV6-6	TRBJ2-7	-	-	CASSYTQAYEQYF	TGTGCCAGCAGTTATACACAAGCCTACGAGCAGTACTTC
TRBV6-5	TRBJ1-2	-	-	CASSYGGAGYGYTF	TGTGCCAGCAGTTATGGGGGGGCGGGCTATGGCTACACCTTC
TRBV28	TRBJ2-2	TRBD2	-	CASSPQTSGNTGELFF	TGTGCCAGCAGTCCCCAGACTAGCGGGAACACCGGGGAGCTGTTTTTT
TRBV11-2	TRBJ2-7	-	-	CASRRGHEQYF	TGTGCCAGCAGAAGGGGCCACGAGCAGTACTTC
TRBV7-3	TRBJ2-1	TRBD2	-	CASSPAPRTSGSGEQFF	TGTGCCAGCAGCCCCGCCCCCCGGACTAGCGGCTCGGGTGAGCAGTTCTTC
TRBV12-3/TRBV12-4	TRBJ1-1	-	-	CASSPQIDLKAFF	TGTGCCAGCAGTCCTCAGATTGATTTGAAAGCTTTCTTT
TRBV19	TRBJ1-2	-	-	CASSSQAPYGYTF	TGTGCCAGTAGTAGCCAGGCTCCCTATGGCTACACCTTC
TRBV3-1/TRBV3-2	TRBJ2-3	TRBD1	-	CASSQAMRTGLVPQYF	TGTGCCAGCAGCCAGGCGATGAGGACAGGGTTGGTCCCGCAGTATTTT
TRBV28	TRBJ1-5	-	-	CASTLGVAHENQPQHF	TGTGCCAGCACCTTGGGAGTGGCACATGAAAATCAGCCCCAGCATTTT